The entry below describes one TCR beta chain. Its antigen is not known. The data were taken from a study of T-cell memory formation after mild COVID-19. Study in general: TCR clusters mostly belonged to single donors. General study findings and limits: Unconfirmed was the SARS-CoV-2 specificity of second-wave clones that peaked on day 37. Pre-infection memory contained some responding clones, which suggested that cross-reactive memory had joined.

After 5'RACE with constant-segment primers, TCR alpha and TCR beta cDNA libraries carrying sample barcodes and UMIs were obtained. One entry per CDR3 protein results from TCRdb running MiXCR on the 5' RACE reads. The sample records around 250,000 distinct CDR3 sequences, roughly 15% being singletons. The origin of this receptor is a man younger than 30 who had mild COVID-19 (a few samples of this study predate the infection). Cell type and time point are not known. Material for sequencing was PBMCs or a T cell subset sorted from them (not recorded which).

The CDR3 region is CAIRVQETQYF. Written as DNA, the CDR3 is TGTGCCATCCGAGTCCAAGAGACCCAGTACTTC. The chain carries TRBV10-3 and TRBJ2-5, with no clear D. Germline V gives CDR1 ENHRY, CDR2 SYGVKD. The germline V and J ends were trimmed by 8 bases and 1 base, with 5 bases remaining between them. CDR3 length equals 11 residues.